The text below deals with one T cell receptor (beta chain). This clonotype was recorded at least ten times. This clone's antigen is unknown. It has no much larger one-base neighbor in the sample; base qualities were not kept. V is pared back by 0 bases and J by 2 bases, with 11 bases lying between the germline termini. Counted from cysteine to phenylalanine, this CDR3 has 16 amino acids. Only the CDR3 portion is preserved as DNA: 48 bases, with reading frame beginning at the first base. The germline V gene supplies CDR1 SGHTA and CDR2 FQGTGA. This sample is part of a study of early T cells in non-severe SARS-CoV-2 infection (dated by TCRdb to the early 2020s). Context from the whole study: Because TCR sequencing was done on bulk RNA from unsorted whole blood, the alpha and beta chains could not be paired. General conclusions and limits of the study: Matching against VDJdb was skewed toward anti-spike CD8 responses, likely underestimated virus-specific expansions, and missed private and CD4 specificities.

Set within a cohort of healthcare workers in London, UK, this nested case-control study involved weekly PCR testing of nasopharyngeal swabs along with blood sampling. Healthcare workers were recruited between 23 and 31 March 2020, during the week of the UK lockdown, and were followed weekly for up to roughly 16 weeks. The protocol used for the library was 5' RACE. For sequencing, a NextSeq 500 was employed. Unique molecular identifiers were attached to individual cDNA molecules in the TCR library protocol so that sequencing error and PCR bias could be corrected. Sequencing covered both TCR alpha and beta chains, and within each sample the abundances of alpha and beta sequences were tightly co-correlated. The study's processing was this. Decombinator V4 was used to annotate the V gene, J gene and CDR3 of the TCR sequences. TCRs were defined as expanded if a significant change between any two time points was detected under a Poisson model with p below 0.0001. TCR abundances were normalised to the total number of TCRs sequenced per sample and expressed as counts per million. TRAV1-2 paired with TRAJ12, TRAJ20 or TRAJ33 defined MAIT TCRs, while TRAV10 paired with TRAJ18 defined iNKT TCRs. VDJdb, accessed 1 November 2021, was searched for CMV, EBV and SARS-CoV-2 annotated TCRs, with TCRs annotated for multiple antigens excluded. TCRdb reprocessed the public reads (quality trimming at Q25 with fastp, clone calling with MiXCR) and kept in-frame beta chains. Every distinct CDR3 protein forms one entry, paired with its most common genes and DNA. TCRdb, not the original authors, processed these V and J calls. The sample profile shows 55,000 to 75,000 distinct CDR3 sequences; 10% to 15% of them were found once. Around 4% of the sample lies in the top ten.

The receptor was derived from an adult who was a healthcare worker with PCR-confirmed SARS-CoV-2 infection or an uninfected control (not recorded which). In this chain, TRBV7-3 is recombined with TRBJ2-1, with TRBD2 tentatively as D gene (5 bases match). Sequenced: whole blood. Read as DNA, the sequence is TGTGCCAGCAGCTTAACAGGAGGCGGTGCCTACAATGAGCAGTTCTTC. This is translated as CASSLTGGGAYNEQFF.